The rows below give T cell receptor beta chains drawn from one sample of a study of cytomegalovirus exposure and HLA in healthy donors. Repertoires were generated with immunoSEQ multiplex PCR, while TCRdb's copy carries only in-frame clones and drops some. The sample yields 170,000 or so clones, roughly 80% seen once. What was sequenced was PBMCs. The receptors come from a man aged 40-55 years in good health and CMV-seronegative. CDR3s include the opening cysteine and the closing phenylalanine or tryptophan. Each record gives: clone size, CDR3 length, V gene, D gene, J gene, CDR3 DNA, CDR3 protein. The D gene is left open where the match is weak. Some rows mark clone size as missing; the rest say once, few, many or name a class of expanded clone.

clone size: -; CDR3 length: 14; V gene: TRBV9; D gene: TRBD2; J gene: TRBJ2-5; CDR3 DNA: TGTGCCAGCAGCGTAGGGACTAGCTATGAGACCCAGTACTTC; CDR3 protein: CASSVGTSYETQYF
clone size: once; CDR3 length: 12; V gene: TRBV11-2; D gene: -; J gene: TRBJ2-7; CDR3 DNA: TGTGCCAGCAGCTTAGTGACTTATGAGCAGTACTTC; CDR3 protein: CASSLVTYEQYF
clone size: -; CDR3 length: 10; V gene: TRBV30; D gene: -; J gene: TRBJ2-7; CDR3 DNA: TGTGCCTGGGAGGGGGGGAAGCAGTACTTC; CDR3 protein: CAWEGGKQYF
clone size: -; CDR3 length: 15; V gene: TRBV29-1; D gene: -; J gene: TRBJ2-1; CDR3 DNA: TGCAGCGCTGGGGACAGCGGGCGGGCTTTGAGTGAGCAGTTCTTC; CDR3 protein: CSAGDSGRALSEQFF
clone size: -; CDR3 length: 16; V gene: TRBV27; D gene: TRBD2; J gene: TRBJ2-2; CDR3 DNA: TGTGCCAGCAGTTCTAGCGGGAGGGCCCTCACCGGGGAGCTGTTTTTT; CDR3 protein: CASSSSGRALTGELFF
clone size: -; CDR3 length: 17; V gene: TRBV12-2; D gene: -; J gene: TRBJ2-3; CDR3 DNA: TGTGCAAGTCGCTTAGTCCGTGGACAGACCAACACAGATACGCAGTATTTT; CDR3 protein: CASRLVRGQTNTDTQYF
clone size: -; CDR3 length: 15; V gene: TRBV19; D gene: TRBD2; J gene: TRBJ2-7; CDR3 DNA: TGTGCCAGTAGTCTTAGCGGGAGGGCCCGATACGAGCAGTACTTC; CDR3 protein: CASSLSGRARYEQYF
clone size: once; CDR3 length: 13; V gene: TRBV11-2; D gene: -; J gene: TRBJ2-2; CDR3 DNA: TGTGCCAGCAGGGGCGGAGGGACCGGGGAGCTGTTTTTT; CDR3 protein: CASRGGGTGELFF
clone size: few; CDR3 length: 16; V gene: TRBV5-4; D gene: -; J gene: TRBJ1-6; CDR3 DNA: TGTGCCAGCAGCTTGGCCGCCCTAGGAGCGGTCTCACCCCTCCACTTT; CDR3 protein: CASSLAALGAVSPLHF
clone size: -; CDR3 length: 14; V gene: TRBV18; D gene: TRBD2; J gene: TRBJ2-2; CDR3 DNA: TGTGCCAGCTCGCTAGCGGAGGTCGGCGGGGAGCTGTTTTTT; CDR3 protein: CASSLAEVGGELFF
clone size: once; CDR3 length: 15; V gene: TRBV5-5; D gene: TRBD1; J gene: TRBJ1-5; CDR3 DNA: TGTGCCAGCAGCCTCCGGGACAGGGGTAATCAGCCCCAGCATTTT; CDR3 protein: CASSLRDRGNQPQHF
clone size: -; CDR3 length: 14; V gene: TRBV29-1; D gene: TRBD1; J gene: TRBJ1-2; CDR3 DNA: TGCAGCGTCGACGAGGGGGCCCAGGGATATGGCTACACCTTC; CDR3 protein: CSVDEGAQGYGYTF
clone size: -; CDR3 length: 15; V gene: TRBV5-4; D gene: -; J gene: TRBJ1-1; CDR3 DNA: TGTGCCAGCAGCCCGACGCCGGGGGTGAACACTGAAGCTTTCTTT; CDR3 protein: CASSPTPGVNTEAFF
clone size: -; CDR3 length: 14; V gene: TRBV9; D gene: -; J gene: TRBJ2-3; CDR3 DNA: TGTGCCAGCAGCGTAGGACTAGGCGGAGATACGCAGTATTTT; CDR3 protein: CASSVGLGGDTQYF
clone size: -; CDR3 length: 13; V gene: TRBV6-1; D gene: -; J gene: TRBJ2-3; CDR3 DNA: TGTGCCAGTGAGGGTGGGAACACAGATACGCAGTATTTT; CDR3 protein: CASEGGNTDTQYF
clone size: few; CDR3 length: 16; V gene: TRBV4-1; D gene: -; J gene: TRBJ2-5; CDR3 DNA: TGCGCCAGCAGCCAAGATGGTTTTGGCAGCCAAGAGACCCAGTACTTC; CDR3 protein: CASSQDGFGSQETQYF
clone size: -; CDR3 length: 15; V gene: TRBV6-1; D gene: TRBD2; J gene: TRBJ2-7; CDR3 DNA: TGTGCCAGCAGTTCCCCCTTAGGTAGCGGGGGCGAGCAGTACTTC; CDR3 protein: CASSSPLGSGGEQYF
clone size: -; CDR3 length: 15; V gene: TRBV30; D gene: -; J gene: TRBJ2-1; CDR3 DNA: TGTGCCTGGAGTCCAACGCGACTAGTCTCCAATGAGCAGCTCTTC; CDR3 protein: CAWSPTRLVSNEQLF
clone size: -; CDR3 length: 16; V gene: TRBV4-1; D gene: TRBD2; J gene: TRBJ2-1; CDR3 DNA: TGCGCCAGCAGCCATCCCGGGACTAGCGGGAGTTGGGAGCAGTTCTTC; CDR3 protein: CASSHPGTSGSWEQFF
clone size: once; CDR3 length: 18; V gene: TRBV27; D gene: -; J gene: TRBJ1-6; CDR3 DNA: TGTGCCAGCAATTTTAAGGGTCAGGGTCCTCTTTCTGATTCACCCCTCCACTTT; CDR3 protein: CASNFKGQGPLSDSPLHF
clone size: -; CDR3 length: 16; V gene: TRBV4-3; D gene: TRBD2; J gene: TRBJ2-7; CDR3 DNA: TGCGCCAGCAGCCAAGATCTAGGACTAGTAATTGGCGAGCAGTACTTC; CDR3 protein: CASSQDLGLVIGEQYF
clone size: -; CDR3 length: 14; V gene: TRBV2; D gene: -; J gene: TRBJ1-4; CDR3 DNA: TGTGCCAGCAGTGAAACCCAGGGGTTAGGGAAACTGTTTTTT; CDR3 protein: CASSETQGLGKLFF
clone size: -; CDR3 length: 14; V gene: TRBV9; D gene: -; J gene: TRBJ2-2; CDR3 DNA: TGTGCCAGCAGCGTAGTTTTAGGGACAGGGGAGCTGTTTTTT; CDR3 protein: CASSVVLGTGELFF
clone size: few; CDR3 length: 15; V gene: TRBV7-8; D gene: -; J gene: TRBJ1-5; CDR3 DNA: TGTGCCAGCAGCTTAAGGGACTATAGCAATCAGCCCCAGCATTTT; CDR3 protein: CASSLRDYSNQPQHF
clone size: few; CDR3 length: 15; V gene: TRBV27; D gene: TRBD1; J gene: TRBJ2-1; CDR3 DNA: TGTGCCAGCAGCTCGGGACAGGGGAGCTACAATGAGCAGTTCTTC; CDR3 protein: CASSSGQGSYNEQFF
clone size: few; CDR3 length: 17; V gene: TRBV5-6; D gene: TRBD1; J gene: TRBJ1-3; CDR3 DNA: TGTGCCAGCAGCTTGGGTGCAGGGGGCATCACTGGAAACACCATATATTTT; CDR3 protein: CASSLGAGGITGNTIYF
clone size: -; CDR3 length: 14; V gene: TRBV18; D gene: -; J gene: TRBJ2-7; CDR3 DNA: TGTGCCAGCTCACCACCGTCGGTGTCCTACGAGCAGTACTTC; CDR3 protein: CASSPPSVSYEQYF
clone size: -; CDR3 length: 17; V gene: TRBV18; D gene: TRBD2; J gene: TRBJ2-7; CDR3 DNA: TGTGCCAGCTCACCAGGACTAGCGGGTTTAAGCTCCTACGAGCAGTACTTC; CDR3 protein: CASSPGLAGLSSYEQYF
clone size: -; CDR3 length: 13; V gene: TRBV9; D gene: TRBD1; J gene: TRBJ1-1; CDR3 DNA: TGTGCCAGCAGCGAAGGGGGCAGGGGGCGAGCTTTCTTT; CDR3 protein: CASSEGGRGRAFF
clone size: -; CDR3 length: 13; V gene: TRBV30; D gene: TRBD1; J gene: TRBJ1-1; CDR3 DNA: TGTGCCTGGGACGGACAGGGTGGCACTGAAGCTTTCTTT; CDR3 protein: CAWDGQGGTEAFF
clone size: -; CDR3 length: 11; V gene: TRBV20-1; D gene: TRBD2; J gene: TRBJ2-1; CDR3 DNA: TGCAGCGCGGGGGACTACAATGAGCAGTTCTTC; CDR3 protein: CSAGDYNEQFF
clone size: once; CDR3 length: 15; V gene: TRBV11-1; D gene: TRBD1; J gene: TRBJ2-5; CDR3 DNA: TGTGCCAGCAGCAGGGGACAGGCACTCCAAGAGACCCAGTACTTC; CDR3 protein: CASSRGQALQETQYF
clone size: -; CDR3 length: 14; V gene: TRBV6-4; D gene: -; J gene: TRBJ2-1; CDR3 DNA: TGTGCCAGCAGTGACCGGAGGGCTGGGGGTGAGCAGTTCTTC; CDR3 protein: CASSDRRAGGEQFF
clone size: -; CDR3 length: 13; V gene: TRBV30; D gene: -; J gene: TRBJ1-1; CDR3 DNA: TGTGCCTGGAGTTATAGGACAGACACTGAAGCTTTCTTT; CDR3 protein: CAWSYRTDTEAFF
clone size: -; CDR3 length: 16; V gene: TRBV23-1; D gene: TRBD1; J gene: TRBJ1-2; CDR3 DNA: TGCGCCAGCAGTCAATCAGGGGGACAGATTAACTATGGCTACACCTTC; CDR3 protein: CASSQSGGQINYGYTF
clone size: few; CDR3 length: 15; V gene: TRBV7-3; D gene: TRBD1; J gene: TRBJ1-2; CDR3 DNA: TGTGCCAGCAGCTTAGGGACAGGGGGCAACTATGGCTACACCTTC; CDR3 protein: CASSLGTGGNYGYTF
clone size: -; CDR3 length: 14; V gene: TRBV19; D gene: -; J gene: TRBJ2-7; CDR3 DNA: TGTGCCAGTAGTATAGTTGGCAGCTCCTACGAGCAGTACTTC; CDR3 protein: CASSIVGSSYEQYF
clone size: few; CDR3 length: 12; V gene: TRBV13; D gene: -; J gene: TRBJ1-1; CDR3 DNA: TGTGCCAGCAGCCAGGACAGTTTGGAAGCTTTCTTT; CDR3 protein: CASSQDSLEAFF
clone size: -; CDR3 length: 15; V gene: TRBV27; D gene: TRBD1; J gene: TRBJ2-3; CDR3 DNA: TGTGCCAGCAGCCGGACAGGGGGTCGCGGAGATACGCAGTATTTT; CDR3 protein: CASSRTGGRGDTQYF
clone size: -; CDR3 length: 13; V gene: TRBV7-2; D gene: -; J gene: TRBJ1-5; CDR3 DNA: TGTGCCAGCAGCTACAGATTGAATCAGCCCCAGCATTTT; CDR3 protein: CASSYRLNQPQHF
clone size: -; CDR3 length: 13; V gene: TRBV4-1; D gene: -; J gene: TRBJ2-5; CDR3 DNA: TGCGCCAGCAGCCAAGATTCGAGGGAGACCCAGTACTTC; CDR3 protein: CASSQDSRETQYF
clone size: -; CDR3 length: 12; V gene: TRBV6-5; D gene: -; J gene: TRBJ2-7; CDR3 DNA: TGTGCCAGCAGCCCAGGAGGGGGCCAGCAGTACTTC; CDR3 protein: CASSPGGGQQYF
clone size: -; CDR3 length: 13; V gene: TRBV7-2; D gene: -; J gene: TRBJ2-5; CDR3 DNA: TGTGCCAGCAGCTTATGGCAGCAAGAGACCCAGTACTTC; CDR3 protein: CASSLWQQETQYF
clone size: few; CDR3 length: 16; V gene: TRBV4-1; D gene: -; J gene: TRBJ2-1; CDR3 DNA: TGCGCCAGCAGCTCGGGGGGCAGGAGCTCCTACAATGAGCAGTTCTTC; CDR3 protein: CASSSGGRSSYNEQFF
clone size: few; CDR3 length: 19; V gene: TRBV27; D gene: TRBD1; J gene: TRBJ1-2; CDR3 DNA: TGTGCCAGCAGTTTATCAAGGGGGGACAGGGGGCGATTTGGCTATGGCTACACCTTC; CDR3 protein: CASSLSRGDRGRFGYGYTF
clone size: -; CDR3 length: 12; V gene: TRBV18; D gene: TRBD1; J gene: TRBJ2-7; CDR3 DNA: TGTGCCAGCTCATCGGGACAGTACGAGCAGTACTTC; CDR3 protein: CASSSGQYEQYF
clone size: once; CDR3 length: 16; V gene: TRBV7-6; D gene: TRBD1; J gene: TRBJ2-6; CDR3 DNA: TGTGCCAGCAGCCTAGGGGGCAGGGCTGGGGCCAACGTCCTGACTTTC; CDR3 protein: CASSLGGRAGANVLTF
clone size: -; CDR3 length: 16; V gene: TRBV11-2; D gene: -; J gene: TRBJ2-3; CDR3 DNA: TGTGCCAGCAGCTTAGGGGCAGGGGAAGTCTCGGATACGCAGTATTTT; CDR3 protein: CASSLGAGEVSDTQYF
clone size: -; CDR3 length: 16; V gene: TRBV18; D gene: TRBD2; J gene: TRBJ2-7; CDR3 DNA: TGTGCCAGCTCACCACCGAGCGGGGGCCGCTCCTACGAGCAGTACTTC; CDR3 protein: CASSPPSGGRSYEQYF
clone size: -; CDR3 length: 13; V gene: TRBV27; D gene: -; J gene: TRBJ1-1; CDR3 DNA: TGTGCCAGCAGTTACGGCCAGGGGTATCGAGCTTTCTTT; CDR3 protein: CASSYGQGYRAFF
clone size: -; CDR3 length: 14; V gene: TRBV5-5; D gene: -; J gene: TRBJ2-5; CDR3 DNA: TGTGCCAGCAGCTTCTCGGGGTACCAAGAGACCCAGTACTTC; CDR3 protein: CASSFSGYQETQYF
clone size: -; CDR3 length: 14; V gene: TRBV2; D gene: -; J gene: TRBJ2-7; CDR3 DNA: TGTGCCAGCAGTGAAGATAGGGGGATCCACGAGCAGTACTTC; CDR3 protein: CASSEDRGIHEQYF
clone size: -; CDR3 length: 13; V gene: TRBV19; D gene: TRBD1; J gene: TRBJ1-2; CDR3 DNA: TGTGCCAGCGCGGGACAGACCCTCGGGGGCTACACCTTC; CDR3 protein: CASAGQTLGGYTF
clone size: -; CDR3 length: 13; V gene: TRBV19; D gene: TRBD2; J gene: TRBJ2-5; CDR3 DNA: TGTGCCAGTAGTGCTAGCGGGAGTGAGACCCAGTACTTC; CDR3 protein: CASSASGSETQYF
clone size: -; CDR3 length: 15; V gene: TRBV13; D gene: -; J gene: TRBJ1-5; CDR3 DNA: TGTGCCAGCAGCTTAGGCCGGGTCGGCAATCAGCCCCAGCATTTT; CDR3 protein: CASSLGRVGNQPQHF
clone size: -; CDR3 length: 14; V gene: TRBV2; D gene: TRBD1; J gene: TRBJ1-1; CDR3 DNA: TGTGCCAGCGGGGGACAGGAAAAGAACACTGAAGCTTTCTTT; CDR3 protein: CASGGQEKNTEAFF
clone size: -; CDR3 length: 13; V gene: TRBV29-1; D gene: TRBD2; J gene: TRBJ2-7; CDR3 DNA: TGCAGCGTAACGACTAGCGGAACATACGAGCAGTACTTC; CDR3 protein: CSVTTSGTYEQYF
clone size: few; CDR3 length: 14; V gene: TRBV5-1; D gene: -; J gene: TRBJ2-2; CDR3 DNA: TGCGCCAGCAGCTTGGGAGAAAAGACCGGGGAGCTGTTTTTT; CDR3 protein: CASSLGEKTGELFF